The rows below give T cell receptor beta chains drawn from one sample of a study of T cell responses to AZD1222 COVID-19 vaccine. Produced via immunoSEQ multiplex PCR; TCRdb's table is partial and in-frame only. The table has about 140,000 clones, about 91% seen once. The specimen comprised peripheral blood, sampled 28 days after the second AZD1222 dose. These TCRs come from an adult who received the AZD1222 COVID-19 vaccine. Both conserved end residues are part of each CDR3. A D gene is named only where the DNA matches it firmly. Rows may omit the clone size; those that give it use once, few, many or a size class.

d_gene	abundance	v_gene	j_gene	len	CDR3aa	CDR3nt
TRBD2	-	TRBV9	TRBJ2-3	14	CASSAGGGPDTQYF	TGTGCCAGCAGCGCGGGGGGTGGACCAGATACGCAGTATTTT
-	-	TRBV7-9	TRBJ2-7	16	CASSHGYSNMGGEQYF	TGTGCCAGCAGCCATGGCTATAGTAATATGGGGGGCGAGCAGTACTTC
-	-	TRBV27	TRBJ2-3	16	CASSFSNWDGIATQYF	TGTGCCAGCAGTTTTTCCAACTGGGACGGGATAGCGACGCAGTATTTT
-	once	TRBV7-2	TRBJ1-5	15	CASSPGGAFGQPQHF	TGTGCCAGCAGCCCCGGGGGGGCGTTCGGTCAGCCCCAGCATTTT
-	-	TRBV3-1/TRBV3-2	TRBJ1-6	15	CASSQEGQPNSPLHF	TGTGCCAGCAGCCAAGAAGGGCAGCCGAATTCACCCCTCCACTTT
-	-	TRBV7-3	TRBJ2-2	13	CASSLGGTGELFF	TGTGCCAGCAGCTTAGGGGGAACCGGGGAGCTGTTTTTT
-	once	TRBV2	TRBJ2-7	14	CASRLLAGQYEQYF	TGTGCCAGCAGGTTGTTAGCGGGACAGTACGAGCAGTACTTC
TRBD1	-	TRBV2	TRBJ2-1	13	CASSPRGDREGLF	TGTGCCAGCAGTCCACGGGGGGACAGGGAAGGGCTCTTC
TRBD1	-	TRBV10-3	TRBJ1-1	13	CAIRGTGNTEAFF	TGTGCCATCAGGGGGACAGGGAACACTGAAGCTTTCTTT
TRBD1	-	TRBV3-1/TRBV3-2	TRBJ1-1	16	CASSQRGTGGKGEAFF	TGTGCCAGCAGCCAAAGGGGGACAGGGGGCAAGGGTGAAGCTTTCTTT